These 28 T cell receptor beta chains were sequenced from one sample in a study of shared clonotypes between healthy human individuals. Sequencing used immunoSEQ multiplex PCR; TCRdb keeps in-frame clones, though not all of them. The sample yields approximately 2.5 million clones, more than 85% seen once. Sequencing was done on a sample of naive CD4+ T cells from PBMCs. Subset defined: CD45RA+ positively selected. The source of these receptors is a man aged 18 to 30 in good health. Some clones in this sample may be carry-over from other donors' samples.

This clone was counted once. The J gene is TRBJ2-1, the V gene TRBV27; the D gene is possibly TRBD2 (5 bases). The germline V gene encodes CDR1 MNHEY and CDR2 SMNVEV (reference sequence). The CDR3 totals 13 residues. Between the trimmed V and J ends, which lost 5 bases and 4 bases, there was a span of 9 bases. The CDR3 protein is CASSRLAYNEQFF. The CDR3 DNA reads TGTGCCAGCAGTAGGCTAGCTTACAATGAGCAGTTCTTC.

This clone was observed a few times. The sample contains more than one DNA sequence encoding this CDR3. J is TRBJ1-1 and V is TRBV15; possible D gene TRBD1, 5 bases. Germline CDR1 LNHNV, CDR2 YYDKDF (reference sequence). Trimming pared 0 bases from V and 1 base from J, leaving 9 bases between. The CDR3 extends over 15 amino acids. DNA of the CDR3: TGTGCCACCAGCAGAGATCGTCAGGGGAACACTGAAGCTTTCTTT. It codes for CATSRDRQGNTEAFF.

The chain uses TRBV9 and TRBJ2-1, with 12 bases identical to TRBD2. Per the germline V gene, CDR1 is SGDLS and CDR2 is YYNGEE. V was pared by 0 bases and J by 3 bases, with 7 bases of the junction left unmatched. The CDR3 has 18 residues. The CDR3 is CASSVGTSGRLLYNEQFF. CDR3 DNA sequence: TGTGCCAGCAGCGTAGGAACTAGCGGGAGGCTACTCTACAATGAGCAGTTCTTC. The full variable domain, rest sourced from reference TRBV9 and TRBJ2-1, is DSGVTQTPKHLITATGQRVTLRCSPRSGDLSVYWYQQSLDQGLQFLIQYYNGEERAKGNILERFSAQQFPDLHSELNLSSLELGDSALYFCASSVGTSGRLLYNEQFFGPGTRLTVL.

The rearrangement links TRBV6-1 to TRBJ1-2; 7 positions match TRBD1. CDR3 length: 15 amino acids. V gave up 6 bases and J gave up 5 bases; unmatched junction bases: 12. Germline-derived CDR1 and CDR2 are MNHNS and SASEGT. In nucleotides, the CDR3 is TGTGCCAGCAGCCCGTTAGGACAGGAACGTTATGGCTACACCTTC. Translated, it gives CASSPLGQERYGYTF.

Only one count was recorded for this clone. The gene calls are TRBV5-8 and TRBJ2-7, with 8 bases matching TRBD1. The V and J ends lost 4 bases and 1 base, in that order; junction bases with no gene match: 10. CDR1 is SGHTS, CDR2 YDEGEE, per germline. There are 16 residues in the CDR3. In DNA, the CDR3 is TGTGCCAGCAGCCACCCGACAGGGGACAGATCCTACGAGCAGTACTTC. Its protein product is CASSHPTGDRSYEQYF.

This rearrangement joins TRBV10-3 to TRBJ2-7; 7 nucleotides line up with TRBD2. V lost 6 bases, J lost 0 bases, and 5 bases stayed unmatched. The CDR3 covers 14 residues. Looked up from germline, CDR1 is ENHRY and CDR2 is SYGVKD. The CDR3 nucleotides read TGTGCCATCAGGGGGGGGACTACCTCCTACGAGCAGTACTTC. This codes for CAIRGGTTSYEQYF.

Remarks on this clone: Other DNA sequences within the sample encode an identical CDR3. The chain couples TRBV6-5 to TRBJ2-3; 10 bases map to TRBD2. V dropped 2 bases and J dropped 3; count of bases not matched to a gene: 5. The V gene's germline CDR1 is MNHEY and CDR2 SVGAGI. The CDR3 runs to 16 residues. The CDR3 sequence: CASSYVRAGGTDTQYF. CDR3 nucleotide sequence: TGTGCCAGCAGTTACGTTCGAGCGGGAGGGACAGATACGCAGTATTTT.

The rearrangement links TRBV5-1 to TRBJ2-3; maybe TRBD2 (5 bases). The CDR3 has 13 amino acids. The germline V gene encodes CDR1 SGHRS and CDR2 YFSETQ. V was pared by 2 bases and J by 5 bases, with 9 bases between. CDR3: CASSFRGRDTQYF. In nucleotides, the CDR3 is TGCGCCAGCAGCTTTCGAGGGAGAGATACGCAGTATTTT.

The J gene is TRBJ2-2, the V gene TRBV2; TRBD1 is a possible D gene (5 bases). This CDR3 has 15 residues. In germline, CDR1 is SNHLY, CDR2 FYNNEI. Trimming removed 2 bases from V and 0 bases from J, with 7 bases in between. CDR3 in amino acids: CASSELRANTGELFF. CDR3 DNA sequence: TGTGCCAGCAGTGAACTCAGGGCGAACACCGGGGAGCTGTTTTTT. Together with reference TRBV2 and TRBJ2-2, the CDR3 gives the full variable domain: EPEVTQTPSHQVTQMGQEVILRCVPISNHLYFYWYRQILGQKVEFLVSFYNNEISEKSEIFDDQFSVERPDGSNFTLKIRSTKLEDSAMYFCASSELRANTGELFFGEGSRLTVL.

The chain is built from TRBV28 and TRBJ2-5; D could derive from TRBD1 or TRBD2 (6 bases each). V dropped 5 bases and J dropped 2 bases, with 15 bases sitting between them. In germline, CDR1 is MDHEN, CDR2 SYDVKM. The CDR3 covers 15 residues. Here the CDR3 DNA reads TGTGCCAGCAGTGGTGGGGGGCTAGGACAAGAGACCCAGTACTTC. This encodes CASSGGGLGQETQYF.

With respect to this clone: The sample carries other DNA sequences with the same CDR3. Here the CDR3 DNA reads TGTGCCAGCTCACCGCCGGGACAGGCGTCCTACGAGCAGTACTTC. Amino acids: CASSPPGQASYEQYF. V and J are TRBV18 and TRBJ2-7; 8 bases are shared with TRBD1. Germline V gives CDR1 KGHSH, CDR2 LQKENI. The CDR3 totals 15 residues. Trimming at V came to 3 bases and at J to 1 base, leaving 5 bases not matched to a gene. The full variable domain, in which reference TRBV18 and TRBJ2-7 provide the parts outside the CDR3, is NAGVMQNPRHLVRRRGQEARLRCSPMKGHSHVYWYRQLPEEGLKFMVYLQKENIIDESGMPKERFSAEFPKEGPSILRIQQVVRGDSAAYFCASSPPGQASYEQYFGPGTRLTVT.

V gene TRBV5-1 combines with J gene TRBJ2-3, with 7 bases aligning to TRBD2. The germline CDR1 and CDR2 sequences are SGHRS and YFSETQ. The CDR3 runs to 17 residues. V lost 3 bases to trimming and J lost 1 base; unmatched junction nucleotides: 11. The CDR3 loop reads CASSYPYLAGGTDTQYF. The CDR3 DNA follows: TGCGCCAGCAGCTACCCCTACCTTGCGGGGGGCACAGATACGCAGTATTTT.

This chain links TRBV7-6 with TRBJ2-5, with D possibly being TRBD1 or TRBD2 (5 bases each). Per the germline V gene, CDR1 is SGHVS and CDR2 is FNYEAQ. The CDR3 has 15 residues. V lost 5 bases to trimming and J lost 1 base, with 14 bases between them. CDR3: CASSLLGELQETQYF. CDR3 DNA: TGTGCCAGCAGCCTACTAGGGGAGCTCCAAGAGACCCAGTACTTC.

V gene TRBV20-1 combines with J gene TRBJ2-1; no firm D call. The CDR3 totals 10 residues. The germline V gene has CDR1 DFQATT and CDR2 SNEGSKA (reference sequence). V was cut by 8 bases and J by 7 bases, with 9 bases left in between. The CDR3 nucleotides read TGCAGTCCCCTGGGAAATGAGCAGTTCTTC. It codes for CSPLGNEQFF.

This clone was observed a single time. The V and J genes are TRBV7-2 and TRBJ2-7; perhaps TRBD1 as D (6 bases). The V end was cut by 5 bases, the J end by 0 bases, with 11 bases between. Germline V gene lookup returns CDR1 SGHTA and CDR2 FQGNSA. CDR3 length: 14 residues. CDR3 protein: CASSENRASYEQYF. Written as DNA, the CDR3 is TGTGCCAGCAGCGAGAACAGGGCCTCCTACGAGCAGTACTTC.

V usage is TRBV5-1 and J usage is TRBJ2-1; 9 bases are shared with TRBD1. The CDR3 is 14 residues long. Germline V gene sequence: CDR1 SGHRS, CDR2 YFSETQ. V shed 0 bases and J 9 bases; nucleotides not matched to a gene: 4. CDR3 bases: TGCGCCAGCAGCTTGGATACAGGGGGCGGTGAGCAGTTCTTC. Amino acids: CASSLDTGGGEQFF.

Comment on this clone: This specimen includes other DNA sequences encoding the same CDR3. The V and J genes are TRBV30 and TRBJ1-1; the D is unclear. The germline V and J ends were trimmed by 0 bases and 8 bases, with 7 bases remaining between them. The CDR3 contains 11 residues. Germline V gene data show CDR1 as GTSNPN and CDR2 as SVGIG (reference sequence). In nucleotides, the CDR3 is TGTGCCTGGAGTGTACGGTTCGAAGCTTTCTTT. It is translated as CAWSVRFEAFF.

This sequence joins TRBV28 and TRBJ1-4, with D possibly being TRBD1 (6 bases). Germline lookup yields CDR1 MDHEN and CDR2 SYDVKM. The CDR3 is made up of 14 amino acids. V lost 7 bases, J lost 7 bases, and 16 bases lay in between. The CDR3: CASTPGGAVEKLFF. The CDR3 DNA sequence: TGTGCCAGCACCCCGGGGGGGGCGGTTGAAAAACTGTTTTTT.

This CDR3 reads CASSPGRWGTDTQYF. CDR3 sequence (DNA): TGTGCCAGCAGCCCAGGGAGGTGGGGCACAGATACGCAGTATTTT. The chain has TRBV7-3 and TRBJ2-3; D might be TRBD2 (6 bases). Trimming took 5 bases from V and 1 from J, leaving 13 bases between them. Germline loops: CDR1 SGHTA, CDR2 FQGTGA. The CDR3 covers 15 residues. Full variable domain (missing parts from reference TRBV7-3 and TRBJ2-3): GAGVSQTPSNKVTEKGKYVELRCDPISGHTALYWYRQSLGQGPEFLIYFQGTGAADDSGLPNDRFFAVRPEGSVSTLKIQRTERGDSAVYLCASSPGRWGTDTQYFGPGTRLTVL.

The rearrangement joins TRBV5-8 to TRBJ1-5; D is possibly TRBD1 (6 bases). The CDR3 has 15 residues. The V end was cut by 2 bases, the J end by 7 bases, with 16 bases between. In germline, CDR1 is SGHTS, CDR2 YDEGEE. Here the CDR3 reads CASSFRSGVNQPQHF. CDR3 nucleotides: TGTGCCAGCAGCTTTAGGTCAGGGGTGAACCAGCCCCAGCATTTT.

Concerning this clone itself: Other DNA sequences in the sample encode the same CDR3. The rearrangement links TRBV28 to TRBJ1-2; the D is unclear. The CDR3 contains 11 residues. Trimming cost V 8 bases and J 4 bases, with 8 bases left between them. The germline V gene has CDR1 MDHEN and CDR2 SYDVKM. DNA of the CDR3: TGTGCCAGCCGGACGGGCTATGGCTACACCTTC. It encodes CASRTGYGYTF.

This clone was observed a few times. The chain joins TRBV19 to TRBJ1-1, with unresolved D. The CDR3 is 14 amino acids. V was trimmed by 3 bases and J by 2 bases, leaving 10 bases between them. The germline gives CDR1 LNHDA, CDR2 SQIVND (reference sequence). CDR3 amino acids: CASSIPMVNTEAFF. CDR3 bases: TGTGCCAGTAGTATTCCCATGGTCAACACTGAAGCTTTCTTT.

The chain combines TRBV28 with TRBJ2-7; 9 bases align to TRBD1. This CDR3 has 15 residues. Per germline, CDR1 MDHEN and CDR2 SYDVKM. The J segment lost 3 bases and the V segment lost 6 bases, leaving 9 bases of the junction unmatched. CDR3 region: CASRATGTGLYEQYF. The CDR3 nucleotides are TGTGCCAGCAGGGCAACCGGGACAGGGCTCTACGAGCAGTACTTC.

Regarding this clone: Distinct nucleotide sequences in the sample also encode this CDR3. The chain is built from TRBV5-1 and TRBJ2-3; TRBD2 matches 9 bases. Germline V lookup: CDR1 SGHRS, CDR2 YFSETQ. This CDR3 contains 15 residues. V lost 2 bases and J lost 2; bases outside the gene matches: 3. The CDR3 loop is CASSFLAGVTDTQYF. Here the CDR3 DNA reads TGCGCCAGCAGCTTCTTAGCGGGAGTCACAGATACGCAGTATTTT.

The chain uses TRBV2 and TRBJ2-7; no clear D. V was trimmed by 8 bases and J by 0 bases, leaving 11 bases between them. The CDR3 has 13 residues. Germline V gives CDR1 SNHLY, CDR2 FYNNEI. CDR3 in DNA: TGTGCCAGCCAAACACAGAGCTCCTACGAGCAGTACTTC. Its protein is CASQTQSSYEQYF.

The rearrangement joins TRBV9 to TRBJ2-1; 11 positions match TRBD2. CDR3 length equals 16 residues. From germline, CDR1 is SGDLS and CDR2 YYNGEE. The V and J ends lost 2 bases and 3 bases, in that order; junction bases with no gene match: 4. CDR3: CASSVTSGAFYNEQFF. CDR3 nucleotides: TGTGCCAGCAGCGTGACTAGCGGGGCGTTCTACAATGAGCAGTTCTTC. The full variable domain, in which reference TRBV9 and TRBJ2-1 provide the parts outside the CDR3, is DSGVTQTPKHLITATGQRVTLRCSPRSGDLSVYWYQQSLDQGLQFLIQYYNGEERAKGNILERFSAQQFPDLHSELNLSSLELGDSALYFCASSVTSGAFYNEQFFGPGTRLTVL.

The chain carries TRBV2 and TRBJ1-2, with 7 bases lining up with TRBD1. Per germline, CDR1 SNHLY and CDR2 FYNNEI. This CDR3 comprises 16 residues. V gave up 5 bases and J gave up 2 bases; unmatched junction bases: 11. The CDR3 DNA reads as TGTGCCAGCAGTTCAGCCGCGGGGACAGCCAACTATGGCTACACCTTC. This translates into CASSSAAGTANYGYTF.

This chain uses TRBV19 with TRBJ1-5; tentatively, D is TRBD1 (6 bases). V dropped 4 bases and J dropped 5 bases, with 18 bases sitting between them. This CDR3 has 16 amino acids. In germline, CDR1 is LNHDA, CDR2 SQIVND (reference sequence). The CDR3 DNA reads TGTGCCAGTAGTACGCGGTTCAGGGGCGGGGATCAGCCCCAGCATTTT. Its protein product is CASSTRFRGGDQPQHF.